The clone carrying this TCR beta chain has only a few counts. The antigen remains unidentified. The authors made TCR cDNA by 5'RACE template switching, adding a universal primer site and UMIs. TCRdb independently ran MiXCR on the 5' RACE reads; one entry per CDR3 protein. The data show about 360,000 distinct CDR3 sequences, about 6.2% seen once. CDR3 length: 16 residues. Trimming took 0 bases from V and 2 from J, leaving 9 bases between them. Germline V lookup: CDR1 SGHRS, CDR2 YFSETQ. This sample stems from a study of T cells after yellow fever vaccination. General study findings and limits: The study noted that FACS-sorted repertoires could contain abundant clonotypes contaminating from the bulk population. Post-booster repertoires contained most primary-vaccination clones again (around 97% CD4, about 90% CD8).

Sequencing was performed on PBMCs, taken 5 days after the yellow fever booster vaccination. The receptor was derived from a man younger than 40 who received the YFV17D yellow fever vaccine. J is TRBJ2-6 and V is TRBV5-1; unclear D gene. For the CDR3, the DNA is TGCGCCAGCAGCTTGGCAGTCCGGGCTGGGGCCAACGTCCTGACTTTC. Translated, it gives CASSLAVRAGANVLTF.